The next 15 T cell receptor beta chains were all read from a single sample in a study of early T cells in non-severe SARS-CoV-2 infection. TCRdb reprocessed the 5' RACE reads with MiXCR, giving one entry per CDR3 protein. The sample consists of some 46,000 distinct CDR3 sequences, around a tenth of them appearing once. The sequenced sample was whole blood. The origin of the receptors is an adult who was a healthcare worker with PCR-confirmed SARS-CoV-2 infection or an uninfected control (not recorded which).

This clonotype occurred many times. This chain joins TRBV20-1 and TRBJ2-7; D remains unclear. Germline V gene data show CDR1 as DFQATT and CDR2 as SNEGSKA (reference sequence). This CDR3 region has 12 residues. The V end lost 3 bases, the J end lost 2 bases, and 8 bases lay between the germline ends. The CDR3 here is CSASRQPYEQYF. For the CDR3, the DNA is TGCAGTGCTAGCCGGCAGCCCTACGAGCAGTACTTC.

The sample holds many counts of this clonotype. This chain uses TRBV29-1 with TRBJ1-2; D is undetermined. Germline assignment: CDR1 SQVTM and CDR2 ANQGSEA. V gave up 8 bases and J gave up 4 bases, with 17 bases separating them. This CDR3 has 13 amino acids. The CDR3 sequence: CSSGDKPTYGYTF. In DNA form, the CDR3 reads TGCAGCTCCGGGGATAAACCTACCTATGGCTACACCTTC.

This chain connects TRBV3-1 to TRBJ2-1; D perhaps matches TRBD2 (5 bases). The length of the CDR3 is 13 residues. CDR1 and CDR2 (germline): LGHDT, YNNKEL (reference sequence). The V end lost 0 bases, the J end lost 10 bases, and 10 bases lay between the germline ends. In DNA form, the CDR3 reads TGTGCCAGCAGCCAAGATTTCCGGGGAGAGCAGTTCTTC. This encodes CASSQDFRGEQFF.

The sample holds many counts of this clonotype. The chain employs TRBV4-3 and TRBJ2-7, with D hard to call. CDR3 length: 14 amino acids. V lost 3 bases and J 2 bases, leaving 11 bases between the germline ends. The V gene's germline CDR1 is LGHNA and CDR2 YSLEER. The CDR3 protein is CASSQYAGPYEQYF. The CDR3, as DNA: TGCGCCAGCAGCCAGTATGCAGGCCCCTACGAGCAGTACTTC.

This clonotype has only a few counts. The chain recombines TRBV6-2 or TRBV6-3 with TRBJ2-4; 10 bases fit TRBD1. Trimming removed 6 bases from V and 8 bases from J; junction bases left unmatched: 7. Germline values: CDR1 MNHEY, CDR2 SVGEGT. The CDR3 is 14 residues long. The CDR3: CASRQGQGVYIQYF. Here the CDR3 DNA reads TGTGCCAGCAGACAAGGACAGGGGGTATACATTCAGTACTTC.

This clonotype was counted between two and nine times. V is TRBV4-1 and J is TRBJ2-4; D is tentatively TRBD1 or TRBD2 (5 bases each). This CDR3 has 17 amino acids. CDR1 and CDR2 from the germline V gene are MGHRA and YSYEKL. The V end was cut by 2 bases, the J end by 0 bases, with 14 bases between. CDR3 in amino acids: CASSQTPLGTAKNIQYF. The CDR3 DNA reads as TGCGCCAGCAGCCAAACCCCTCTAGGGACAGCCAAAAACATTCAGTACTTC.

The chain's CDR3 is CASGPRWAGMNEQFF. The CDR3, as DNA: TGTGCTAGTGGGCCGAGGTGGGCGGGCATGAATGAGCAGTTCTTC. The chain carries TRBV12-5 and TRBJ2-1, with D possibly TRBD2 on 5 matching bases. V shed 6 bases and J shed 7 bases, with 19 bases lying between them. CDR3 size: 15 residues. Per the germline V gene, CDR1 is LGHNT and CDR2 is FRNRAP. Based on the CDR3 plus reference TRBV12-5 and TRBJ2-1, the full variable domain is DARVTQTPRHKVTEMGQEVTMRCQPILGHNTVFWYRQTMMQGLELLAYFRNRAPLDDSGMPKDRFSAEMPDATLATLKIQPSEPRDSAVYFCASGPRWAGMNEQFFGPGTRLTVL.

This chain links TRBV28 with TRBJ1-1, with 10 nucleotides matching TRBD1. The trim removed 6 bases at V and 11 bases at J, leaving 12 bases unmatched. CDR3 size: 14 residues. Per the germline V gene, CDR1 is MDHEN and CDR2 is SYDVKM. The CDR3 here is CASRPGRTGGWAFF. The CDR3 DNA sequence: TGTGCCAGCAGGCCTGGCCGGACAGGGGGATGGGCTTTCTTT.

Ten or more counts support this clonotype. The V gene is TRBV28, the J gene TRBJ2-7, with TRBD2 identical over 9 bases. The germline gives CDR1 MDHEN, CDR2 SYDVKM. The CDR3 has 14 residues. V shed 3 bases and J 3 bases; nucleotides not matched to a gene: 3. In DNA, the CDR3 is TGTGCCAGCAGTTTTAGCGGGAGTTTCTACGAGCAGTACTTC. Its translation: CASSFSGSFYEQYF.

This clonotype was detected ten times or more. The V gene is TRBV12-3 or TRBV12-4, the J gene TRBJ2-1, with 7 nucleotides matching TRBD2. The J segment lost 0 bases and the V segment lost 5 bases, leaving 19 bases of the junction unmatched. The CDR3 runs to 20 residues. This CDR3 reads CASSPVLGGRIGSSYNEQFF. The CDR3 DNA follows: TGTGCCAGCAGTCCGGTTTTGGGCGGGAGAATTGGGAGCTCCTACAATGAGCAGTTCTTC.

The sample holds a few counts of this clonotype. This chain connects TRBV6-6 to TRBJ2-1; 9 bases line up with TRBD2. The germline V gene has CDR1 MNHNY and CDR2 SVGAGI (reference sequence). With V trimmed by 0 bases and J by 10 bases, 4 bases remained unmatched. This CDR3 has 14 amino acids. The CDR3 protein is CASSYSSLAGEQFF. The CDR3 DNA reads TGTGCCAGCAGTTACTCAAGTCTAGCGGGGGAGCAGTTCTTC.

Note on this clonotype: Just one base apart from a much larger clone, this may be a read error. The chain has TRBV7-6 and TRBJ2-2, with D tentatively TRBD1 or TRBD2 (5 bases each). CDR3 length: 14 residues. Germline assignment: CDR1 SGHVS and CDR2 FNYEAQ. CDR3: CASSFIQDTGEPFF. In DNA form, the CDR3 reads TGTGCCAGCAGCTTTATCCAGGACACCGGGGAGCCGTTTTTT.

The rearrangement uses TRBV28 and TRBJ2-3; TRBD2 matches 10 bases. V trimming: 5 bases; J trimming: 6 bases; junction bases outside the gene matches: 11. The CDR3 is made up of 16 amino acids. Germline V CDR1 and CDR2: MDHEN, SYDVKM. For the CDR3, the DNA is TGTGCCAGCAGTCACCATGAGCTAGCGGGGGTGGATACGCAGTATTTT. Translation: CASSHHELAGVDTQYF.

This chain uses TRBV7-9 with TRBJ2-2, with TRBD2 matching 9 bases. CDR3 length: 16 amino acids. CDR1 and CDR2 (germline): SEHNR, FQNEAQ (reference sequence). Trimming at V came to 5 bases and at J to 5 bases, leaving 9 bases not matched to a gene. CDR3 loop: CASSPEGLAETGELFF. The DNA of the CDR3 is TGTGCCAGCAGCCCGGAGGGACTAGCAGAGACCGGGGAGCTGTTTTTT. The variable domain in full, completed from reference TRBV7-9 and TRBJ2-2, reads DTGVSQNPRHKITKRGQNVTFRCDPISEHNRLYWYRQTLGQGPEFLTYFQNEAQLEKSRLLSDRFSAERPKGSFSTLEIQRTEQGDSAMYLCASSPEGLAETGELFFGEGSRLTVL.

This clonotype was seen many times. The CDR3 bases are TGTGCCACCAGTGGTGATACGGTCAATCAGCCCCAGCATTTT. Protein sequence: CATSGDTVNQPQHF. The genes are TRBV24-1 and TRBJ1-5; D gene uncertain. Trimming shortened V by 5 bases and J by 3 bases, and 10 bases separated the two germline ends. In germline, CDR1 is KGHDR, CDR2 SFDVKD. This CDR3 contains 14 residues.